The sequence of this TCR beta chain was determined in a study of shared clonotypes between healthy human individuals. Regarding the study as a whole: Naive subsets generally had larger estimated richness than memory subsets.

CD45RO-negative CD8 cells positively selected for CCR7 made up the naive population, which excluded terminally differentiated effector memory CD45RA+ cells. With regard to this clone: Its antigen is unknown.

The junction had 2 bases not matched to a gene; V was cut back by 2 bases and J by 3 bases. Germline V gene lookup returns CDR1 SGHDT and CDR2 YYEEEE. The CDR3 is 14 residues long. Profiling relied on immunoSEQ multiplex PCR, and the TCRdb table lists in-frame clones only, not all of them. The table has approximately 720,000 clones, about 90% seen once. This TCR came from a man between 25 and 39 years old in good health. The chain carries TRBV5-6 and TRBJ2-1; 7 bases are shared with TRBD1. The material sequenced was naive CD8+ T cells sorted from blood. CDR3 loop: CASSFGTVYNEQFF. In DNA, the CDR3 is TGTGCCAGCAGCTTTGGGACAGTCTACAATGAGCAGTTCTTC.